The sequence of this T cell receptor beta chain was determined in a study of blood T cell repertoires in COVID-19. As for the study in general: The United States, Italy and Spain provided the acute and convalescent COVID-19 samples. Nucleic acid was either cDNA or gDNA, and it came from T cells, B-cell-depleted T cells, or PBMCs.

Losses at the gene ends were 1 base for V and 12 bases for J; bases not matched to a gene: 12. The germline V gene encodes CDR1 SGHAT and CDR2 FQDESV (reference sequence). This CDR3 contains 16 residues. In the source study's methods: Reference gene primer amplification in the assay estimated nucleated cell counts. Only in-frame clones appear in the TCRdb table, and some are missing; sequencing was by immunoSEQ multiplex PCR. The DNA was the basis for D and trimming; V, J and clone size are from that table. The sample holds 40,000 to 50,000 clones, 70% to 90% seen once. The chain couples TRBV11-1 to TRBJ2-1; 10 bases are a match to TRBD2. This TCR was recovered from a human donor in a cohort sampled during active COVID-19. The donor label of this sample is uncertain. The specimen was peripheral blood. The CDR3 DNA reads as TGTGCCAGCAGCTTAGGGGTAGCGGGGGGCCACGGTGCGCAGTTCTTC. Translating it yields CASSLGVAGGHGAQFF.